The 14 T cell receptor beta chains presented below share a single source sample, sequenced in a study of cytomegalovirus exposure and HLA in healthy donors listed by TCRdb under 2017. Receptor libraries were prepared by the immunoSEQ multiplex PCR assay. For the multiplex PCR, a mixture combining 60 forward primers for TCR Vbeta segments and 13 reverse primers for TCR Jbeta segments was used. TCRdb holds this immuneACCESS table with in-frame rearrangements only. Some clones are missing; in checked studies, unresolved V genes explain under half, and the rest has no known cause. The sample records 150,000 to 200,000 clones, 75% of which are singletons. The ten largest make up approximately 10% of the sample. The sequenced material came from PBMCs. All receptors derive from a man aged 18 to 29 in good health and CMV-seropositive.

V is TRBV5-1 and J is TRBJ2-7; D uncertain. The CDR3 is made up of 14 amino acids. The V and J ends lost 0 bases and 0 bases respectively, with 7 bases between them. CDR1 is SGHRS and CDR2 is YFSETQ in the germline V gene. The CDR3 spells CASSLDTGSYEQYF. The CDR3, as DNA: TGCGCCAGCAGCTTGGATACCGGCTCCTACGAGCAGTACTTC.

This sequence joins TRBV4-1 and TRBJ2-5; perhaps TRBD1 as D (6 bases). The CDR3 length is 13 residues. Germline values: CDR1 MGHRA, CDR2 YSYEKL. Deletions cut 0 bases from V and 8 bases from J, with 10 bases between. CDR3 loop: CASSQERGYTQYF. The CDR3 coding sequence is TGCGCCAGCAGCCAAGAGAGGGGGTATACCCAGTACTTC.

The V call is TRBV15, the J call TRBJ2-5, with D possibly matching TRBD1 (5 bases). The V and J ends lost 0 bases and 9 bases respectively, with 5 bases between them. The CDR3 totals 11 residues. Germline V lookup: CDR1 LNHNV, CDR2 YYDKDF (reference sequence). The CDR3 DNA follows: TGTGCCACCAGCAGAGAGGGGCCCCAGTACTTC. Translation: CATSREGPQYF.

The chain joins TRBV30 to TRBJ1-2; D gene ambiguous. The CDR3 has 14 amino acids. Germline assignment: CDR1 GTSNPN and CDR2 SVGIG (reference sequence). Trimming stripped 6 bases from V and 1 base from J, with 15 bases between. The CDR3 DNA reads as TGTGCCTGTTCCCGGAGCGCCGTTAACTATGGCTACACCTTC. Protein product: CACSRSAVNYGYTF.

This clone was seen a handful of times. The chain couples TRBV6-1 to TRBJ1-1; D may be TRBD1 (5 bases). The ends were cut back, 3 bases at V and 9 bases at J, with 20 bases in the middle. CDR3 length: 15 residues. Per germline, CDR1 MNHNS and CDR2 SASEGT. CDR3 protein: CASSDTGGTTPQAFF. For the CDR3, the DNA is TGTGCCAGCAGTGATACGGGCGGGACGACTCCGCAAGCTTTCTTT.

The chain has TRBV11-1 and TRBJ2-3, with TRBD2 matching 7 bases. There are 18 residues in the CDR3. The V segment lost 5 bases and the J segment 1 base; nucleotides outside the gene matches: 15. The germline V gene has CDR1 SGHAT and CDR2 FQDESV (reference sequence). CDR3 sequence: CASSHRAAGGSRTDTQYF. As DNA, the CDR3 is TGTGCCAGCAGCCACCGCGCTGCTGGCGGGAGCCGCACAGATACGCAGTATTTT.

V and J are TRBV28 and TRBJ2-5, with 7 bases that match TRBD1. The trim removed 4 bases at V and 14 bases at J, leaving 13 bases unmatched. The CDR3 has 13 residues. Per germline, CDR1 MDHEN and CDR2 SYDVKM. The CDR3 here is CASSSTGLGTRYF. CDR3 DNA sequence: TGTGCCAGCAGTTCGACAGGGCTTGGGACGAGATACTTC.

Here the CDR3 DNA reads TGTGCCAGCAGATCACTAGCGCCGAACACCGGGGAGCTGTTTTTT. This encodes CASRSLAPNTGELFF. V usage is TRBV2 and J usage is TRBJ2-2; 7 nucleotides match TRBD2. This CDR3 contains 15 residues. Trimming took 6 bases from V and 0 from J; bases not matched to a gene: 4. CDR1 and CDR2 (germline): SNHLY, FYNNEI.

The chain combines TRBV7-8 with TRBJ1-1, with TRBD1 identical over 7 bases. Germline CDR1 and CDR2: SGHVS and FQNEAQ. Trimming at V came to 5 bases and at J to 2 bases, leaving 8 bases not matched to a gene. This CDR3 comprises 15 residues. CDR3 DNA sequence: TGTGCCAGCAGCCGACAGACAGGGAGAAACACTGAAGCTTTCTTT. The encoded protein is CASSRQTGRNTEAFF.

This chain joins TRBV7-6 and TRBJ1-4, with a possible D match to TRBD1 (5 bases). The ends were cut back, 3 bases at V and 11 bases at J, with 7 bases in the middle. The germline gives CDR1 SGHVS, CDR2 FNYEAQ. The length of the CDR3 is 11 residues. The CDR3 reads CASSFSGKLFF. Here the CDR3 DNA reads TGTGCCAGCAGCTTCTCAGGGAAACTGTTTTTT.

This sequence joins TRBV15 and TRBJ2-1; TRBD2 matches at 14 bases. The CDR3 runs 16 residues. After removal of 3 bases from V and 8 bases from J, the junction contained 6 bases not matched to a gene. Germline V gene lookup returns CDR1 LNHNV and CDR2 YYDKDF (reference sequence). The CDR3: CATSRAGTSGRYEQFF. Written as DNA, the CDR3 is TGTGCCACCAGCAGGGCCGGGACTAGCGGGAGATATGAGCAGTTCTTC.

This clone was observed a single time. The rearrangement links TRBV15 to TRBJ1-6; tentative D call: TRBD1 (6 bases). The CDR3 extends over 14 amino acids. The V gene lost 0 bases and the J gene lost 6 bases, with 6 bases spanning the gap. Germline CDR1 LNHNV, CDR2 YYDKDF (reference sequence). For the CDR3, the DNA is TGTGCCACCAGCAGAGAACAGGGTAATTCACCCCTCCACTTT. It translates to CATSREQGNSPLHF.

The rearrangement uses TRBV9 and TRBJ2-3, with 9 bases fitting TRBD2. Germline V gene lookup returns CDR1 SGDLS and CDR2 YYNGEE. V dropped 5 bases and J dropped 5; count of bases not matched to a gene: 3. This CDR3 comprises 13 residues. CDR3 loop: CASSSGRRDTQYF. CDR3 coding DNA: TGTGCCAGCAGTAGCGGGAGAAGAGATACGCAGTATTTT.

This clone showed up just once. This sequence joins TRBV28 and TRBJ1-1; D call uncertain. Germline CDR1 reads MDHEN; CDR2 reads SYDVKM. This CDR3 region has 12 residues. Between the trimmed V and J ends, which lost 2 bases and 4 bases, there was a span of 5 bases. The CDR3 coding sequence is TGTGCCAGCAGTTTACCCGTCACTGAAGCTTTCTTT. Encoded protein: CASSLPVTEAFF. Supplemented by reference TRBV28 and TRBJ1-1, the full variable domain reads DVKVTQSSRYLVKRTGEKVFLECVQDMDHENMFWYRQDPGLGLRLIYFSYDVKMKEKGDIPEGYSVSREKKERFSLILESASTNQTSMYLCASSLPVTEAFFGQGTRLTVV.